Described below is a single T cell receptor (beta chain) sequence and its context. In the study's own analysis: Quantification of nucleated cells was approximated via reference gene primer amplification. Generated by immunoSEQ multiplex PCR, the TCRdb table keeps only in-frame clones and is missing some. The V and J calls and clone size are taken from that table; D and trimming were inferred from the DNA. The sample lists 300,000 to 350,000 clones, 88% occurring once. Germline assignment: CDR1 SGDLS and CDR2 YYNGEE. The CDR3 runs to 15 residues. V dropped 5 bases and J dropped 3; count of bases not matched to a gene: 6. The sample is drawn from a study of blood T cell repertoires in COVID-19. Study context: The United States, Italy and Spain supplied acute and convalescent COVID-19 samples. T cells, B-cell-depleted T cells, or PBMCs provided the cDNA or gDNA that served as material.

Patients at the Seattle site were enrolled during active infection and followed longitudinally. The TCR sequence derives from a woman in her 70s with COVID-19, enrolled during active disease. The sequencing sample was made of peripheral blood. V usage is TRBV9 and J usage is TRBJ1-5; 9 nucleotides match TRBD1. The CDR3 sequence is CASSAGTGINQPQHF. CDR3 sequence (DNA): TGTGCCAGCAGTGCCGGGACAGGGATCAATCAGCCCCAGCATTTT.